This T cell receptor beta chain came from a study of PD-1 blockade in classical Hodgkin lymphoma. The overall study: Patients got intravenous nivolumab 3 mg/kg every 2 weeks. General observations from the study: A significant rise in TCR diversity by C4D1 was seen for CD4+ but not CD8+ cells. Lower baseline TCR diversity was reported for newly diagnosed patients than for healthy donors.

In every patient, relapse followed autologous stem cell transplantation, while exposure to brentuximab vedotin differed. A word on this clone: Its specificity is not known.

Assay: immunoSEQ multiplex PCR; the TCRdb copy retains only in-frame clones and omits some. The sample shows 70,000 or so clones, 90% to 95% of them seen only once. Sequencing was performed on peripheral blood mononuclear cells (PBMCs), taken at baseline. The TCR sequence derives from a human donor with classical Hodgkin lymphoma.

DNA of the CDR3: TGCGCCAGCAGTGAGGGACACATAAAAGAGACCCAGTACTTC. Protein: CASSEGHIKETQYF. This chain links TRBV5-1 with TRBJ2-5; tentatively, D is TRBD1 (6 bases). Germline V gene data show CDR1 as SGHRS and CDR2 as YFSETQ. The CDR3 is 14 residues long. V was cut by 5 bases and J by 3 bases, with 14 bases left in between.